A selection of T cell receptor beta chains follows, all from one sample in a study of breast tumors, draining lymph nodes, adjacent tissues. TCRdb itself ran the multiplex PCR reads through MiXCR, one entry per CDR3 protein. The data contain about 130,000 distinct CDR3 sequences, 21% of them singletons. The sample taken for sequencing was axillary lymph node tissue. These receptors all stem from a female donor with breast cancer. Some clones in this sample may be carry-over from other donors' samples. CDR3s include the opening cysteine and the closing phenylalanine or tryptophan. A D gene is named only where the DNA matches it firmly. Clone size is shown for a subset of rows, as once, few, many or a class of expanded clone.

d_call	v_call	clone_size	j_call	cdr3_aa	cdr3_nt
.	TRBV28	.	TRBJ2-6	CASNDRANVLTF	TGTGCCAGCAATGACAGGGCCAACGTCCTGACTTTC
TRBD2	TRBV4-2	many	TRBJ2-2	CASSRQRAGGSHTGELFF	TGTGCCAGCAGCCGCCAAAGAGCGGGAGGAAGCCACACCGGGGAGCTGTTTTTT
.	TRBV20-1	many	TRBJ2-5	CSASPGTLETQYF	TGCAGTGCTAGTCCCGGGACGCTAGAGACCCAGTACTTC
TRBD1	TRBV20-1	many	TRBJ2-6	CSAGGQGLGANVLTF	TGCAGTGCTGGGGGACAGGGGCTTGGGGCCAACGTCCTGACTTTC
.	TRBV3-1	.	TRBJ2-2	CTSSQGYSGELFF	TGTACCAGCAGCCAAGGGTACTCCGGGGAGCTGTTTTTT
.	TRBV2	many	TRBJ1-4	CASSDRSPNEKLFF	TGTGCCAGCAGTGACCGCAGCCCTAATGAAAAACTGTTTTTT
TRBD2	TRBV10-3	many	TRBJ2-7	CATSGSDRGEQYF	TGTGCCACCAGCGGGAGTGATCGCGGCGAGCAGTACTTC
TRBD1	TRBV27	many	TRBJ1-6	CASRLDRANSPLHF	TGTGCCAGCAGGCTGGACAGGGCTAATTCACCCCTCCACTTT
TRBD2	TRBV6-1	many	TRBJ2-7	CASSEVRLAGGHEQYF	TGTGCCAGCAGTGAAGTCCGACTAGCGGGAGGGCACGAGCAGTACTTC
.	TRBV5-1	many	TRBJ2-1	CASSLEIQRNYNEQFF	TGCGCCAGCAGCTTGGAGATCCAGCGGAACTACAATGAGCAGTTCTTC
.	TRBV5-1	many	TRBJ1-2	CASSFDSSYGYTF	TGCGCCAGCAGCTTCGACAGTTCCTATGGCTACACCTTC
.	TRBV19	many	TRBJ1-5	CASSIWDSNQPQHF	TGTGCCAGTAGTATTTGGGACAGCAATCAGCCCCAGCATTTT
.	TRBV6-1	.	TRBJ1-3	CASSEVVVRGAGSTIYF	TGTGCCAGCAGTGAAGTGGTGGTTCGGGGGGCTGGAAGCACCATATATTTT
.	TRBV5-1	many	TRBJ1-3	CASSEARNGNTIYF	TGCGCCAGCAGCGAAGCCAGGAATGGAAACACCATATATTTT
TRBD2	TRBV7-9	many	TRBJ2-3	CARPTSGITNTQYF	TGTGCCAGACCGACTAGCGGGATTACAAATACGCAGTATTTT
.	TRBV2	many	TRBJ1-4	CASSEVRTNEKLFF	TGTGCCAGCAGTGAAGTGCGGACTAATGAAAAACTGTTTTTT
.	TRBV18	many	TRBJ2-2	CASSPPKPTGELFF	TGTGCCAGCTCACCACCAAAGCCTACCGGGGAGCTGTTTTTT
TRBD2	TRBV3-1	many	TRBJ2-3	CASRKTSGIKTDTQYF	TGTGCCAGCAGGAAGACTAGCGGGATAAAGACAGATACGCAGTATTTT